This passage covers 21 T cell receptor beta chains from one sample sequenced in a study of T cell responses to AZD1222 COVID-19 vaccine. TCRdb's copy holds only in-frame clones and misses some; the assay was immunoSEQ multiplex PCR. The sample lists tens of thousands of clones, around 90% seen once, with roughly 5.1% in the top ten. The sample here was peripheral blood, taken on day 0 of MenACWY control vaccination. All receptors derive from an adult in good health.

The CDR3 DNA is TGTGCCAGCAGCCGACCCGAGAACTATGGCTACACCTTC. Its translation is CASSRPENYGYTF. The gene calls are TRBV5-6 and TRBJ1-2; D gene uncertain. This CDR3 is 13 amino acids long. Deletions cut 4 bases from V and 2 bases from J, with 9 bases between. Germline CDR1 SGHDT, CDR2 YYEEEE.

Written as DNA, the CDR3 is TGTGCCAGCAGTTTTGGGCAGAGCTCCTATAATTCACCCCTCCACTTT. Protein: CASSFGQSSYNSPLHF. V and J are TRBV27 and TRBJ1-6; unclear D gene. Germline V gene data show CDR1 as MNHEY and CDR2 as SMNVEV (reference sequence). Trimming stripped 3 bases from V and 0 bases from J, with 9 bases between. This CDR3 comprises 16 residues.

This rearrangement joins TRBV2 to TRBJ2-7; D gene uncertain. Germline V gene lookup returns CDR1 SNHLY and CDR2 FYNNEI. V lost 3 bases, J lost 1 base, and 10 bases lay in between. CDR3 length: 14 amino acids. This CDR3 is CASSDRLASYEQYF. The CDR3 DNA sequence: TGTGCCAGCAGTGATCGCTTAGCTTCCTACGAGCAGTACTTC.

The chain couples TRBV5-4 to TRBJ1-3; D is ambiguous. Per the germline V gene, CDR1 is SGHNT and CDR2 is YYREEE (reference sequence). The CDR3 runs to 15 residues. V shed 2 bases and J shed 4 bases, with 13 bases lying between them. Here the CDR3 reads CASSFVEGGGNTIYF. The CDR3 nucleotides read TGTGCCAGCAGCTTCGTGGAGGGAGGAGGAAACACCATATATTTT.

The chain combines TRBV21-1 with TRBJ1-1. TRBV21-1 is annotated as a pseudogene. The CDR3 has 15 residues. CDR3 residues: CASSIPGGANTEAFF. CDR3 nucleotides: TGTGCCAGCAGCATCCCAGGGGGGGCGAACACTGAAGCTTTCTTT.

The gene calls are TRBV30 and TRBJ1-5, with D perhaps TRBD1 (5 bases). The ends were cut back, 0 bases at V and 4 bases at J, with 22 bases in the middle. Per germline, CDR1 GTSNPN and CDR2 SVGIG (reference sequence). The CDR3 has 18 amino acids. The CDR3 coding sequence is TGTGCCTGGAGTGTACGGACACCACAGTTGGGGTTGAATCAGCCCCAGCATTTT. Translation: CAWSVRTPQLGLNQPQHF.

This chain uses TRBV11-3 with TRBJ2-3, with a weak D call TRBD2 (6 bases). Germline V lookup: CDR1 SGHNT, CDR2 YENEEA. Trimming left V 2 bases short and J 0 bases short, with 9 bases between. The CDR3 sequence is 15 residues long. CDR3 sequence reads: CASSLTGTSTDTQYF. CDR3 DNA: TGTGCCAGCAGCTTAACGGGGACTAGCACAGATACGCAGTATTTT.

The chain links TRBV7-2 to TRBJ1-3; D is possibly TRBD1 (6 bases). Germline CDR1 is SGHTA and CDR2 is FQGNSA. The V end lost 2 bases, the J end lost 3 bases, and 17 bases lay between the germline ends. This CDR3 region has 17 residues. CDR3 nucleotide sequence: TGTGCCAGCAGCTTACTACCACAGGGCGGTTTTGGAAACACCATATATTTT. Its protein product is CASSLLPQGGFGNTIYF.

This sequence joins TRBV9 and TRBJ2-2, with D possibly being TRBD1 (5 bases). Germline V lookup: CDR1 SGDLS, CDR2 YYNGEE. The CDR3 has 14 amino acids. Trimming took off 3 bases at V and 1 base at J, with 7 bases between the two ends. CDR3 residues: CASSEGQNTGELFF. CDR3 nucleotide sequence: TGTGCCAGCAGCGAGGGGCAGAACACCGGGGAGCTGTTTTTT.

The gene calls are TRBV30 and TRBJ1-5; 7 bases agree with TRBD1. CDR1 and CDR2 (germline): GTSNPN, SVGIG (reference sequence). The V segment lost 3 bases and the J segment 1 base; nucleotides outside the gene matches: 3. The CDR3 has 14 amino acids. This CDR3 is CAWRTGTSNQPQHF. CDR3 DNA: TGTGCCTGGAGGACAGGGACGAGCAATCAGCCCCAGCATTTT.

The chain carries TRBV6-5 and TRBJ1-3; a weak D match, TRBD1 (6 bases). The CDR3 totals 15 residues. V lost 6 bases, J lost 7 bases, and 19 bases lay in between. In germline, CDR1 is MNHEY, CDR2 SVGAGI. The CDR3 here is CASSPGGGAWNTIYF. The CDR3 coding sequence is TGTGCCAGCAGCCCGGGGGGCGGCGCTTGGAACACCATATATTTT.

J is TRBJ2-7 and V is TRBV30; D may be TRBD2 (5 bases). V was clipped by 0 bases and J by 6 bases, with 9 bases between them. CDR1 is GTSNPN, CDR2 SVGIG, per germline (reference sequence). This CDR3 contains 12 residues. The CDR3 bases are TGTGCCTGGAGTGTATCTAGCATCGAGCAGTACTTC. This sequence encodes CAWSVSSIEQYF.

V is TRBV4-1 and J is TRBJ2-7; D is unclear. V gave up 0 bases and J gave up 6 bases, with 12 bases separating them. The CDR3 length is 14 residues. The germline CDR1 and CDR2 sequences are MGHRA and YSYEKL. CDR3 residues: CASSQEPITSEQYF. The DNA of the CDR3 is TGCGCCAGCAGCCAAGAACCCATCACCTCCGAGCAGTACTTC.

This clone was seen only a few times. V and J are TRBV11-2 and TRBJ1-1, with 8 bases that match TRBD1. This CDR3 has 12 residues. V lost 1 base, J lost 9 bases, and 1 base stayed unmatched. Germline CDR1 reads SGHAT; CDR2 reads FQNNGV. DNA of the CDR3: TGTGCCAGCAGCTTAGGACAGGGGCAAGCTTTCTTT. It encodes CASSLGQGQAFF.

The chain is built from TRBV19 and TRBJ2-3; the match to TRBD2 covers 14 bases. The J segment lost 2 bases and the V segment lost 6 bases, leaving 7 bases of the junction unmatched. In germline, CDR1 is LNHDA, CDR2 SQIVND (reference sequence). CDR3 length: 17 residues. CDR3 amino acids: CASSSTSGGVLTDTQYF. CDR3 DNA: TGTGCCAGTAGCTCGACTAGCGGGGGGGTGCTCACAGATACGCAGTATTTT.

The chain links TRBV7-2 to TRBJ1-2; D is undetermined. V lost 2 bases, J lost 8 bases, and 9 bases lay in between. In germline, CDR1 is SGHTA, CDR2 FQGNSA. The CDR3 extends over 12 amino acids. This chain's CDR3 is CASSLLGLGYTF. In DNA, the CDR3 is TGTGCCAGCAGCTTATTGGGGTTAGGCTACACCTTC.

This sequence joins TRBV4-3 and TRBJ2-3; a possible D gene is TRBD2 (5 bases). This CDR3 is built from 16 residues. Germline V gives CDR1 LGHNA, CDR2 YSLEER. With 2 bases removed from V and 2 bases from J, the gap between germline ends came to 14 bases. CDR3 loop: CASSQLTGDDTDTQYF. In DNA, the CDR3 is TGCGCCAGCAGCCAATTAACCGGGGATGACACAGATACGCAGTATTTT.

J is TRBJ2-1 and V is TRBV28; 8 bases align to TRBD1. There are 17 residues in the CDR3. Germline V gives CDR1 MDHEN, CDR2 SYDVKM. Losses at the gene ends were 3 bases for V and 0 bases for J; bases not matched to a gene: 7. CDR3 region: CASSFPRTGSSYNEQFF. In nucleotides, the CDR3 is TGTGCCAGCAGTTTCCCGCGGACAGGGAGCTCCTACAATGAGCAGTTCTTC.

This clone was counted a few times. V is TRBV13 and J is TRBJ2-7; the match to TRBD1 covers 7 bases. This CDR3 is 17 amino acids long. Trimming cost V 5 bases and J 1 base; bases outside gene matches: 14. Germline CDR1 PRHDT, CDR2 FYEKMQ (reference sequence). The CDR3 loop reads CASSLTVGGTGSYEQYF. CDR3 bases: TGTGCCAGCAGCCTAACCGTAGGGGGCACCGGGTCCTACGAGCAGTACTTC.

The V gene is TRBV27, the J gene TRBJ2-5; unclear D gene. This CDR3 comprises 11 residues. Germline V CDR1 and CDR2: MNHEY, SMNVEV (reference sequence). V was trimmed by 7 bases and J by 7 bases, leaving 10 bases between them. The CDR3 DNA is TGTGCCAGCACTTCCAGAGGGACCCAGTACTTC. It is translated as CASTSRGTQYF.

As DNA, the CDR3 is TGTGCCAGCAGCGTAGTGGAAACCACCGGGGAGCTGTTTTTT. This gives the protein CASSVVETTGELFF. The chain combines TRBV9 with TRBJ2-2; no reliable D call. The CDR3 consists of 14 residues. Germline CDR1 is SGDLS and CDR2 is YYNGEE. The V end was cut by 0 bases, the J end by 4 bases, with 7 bases between.